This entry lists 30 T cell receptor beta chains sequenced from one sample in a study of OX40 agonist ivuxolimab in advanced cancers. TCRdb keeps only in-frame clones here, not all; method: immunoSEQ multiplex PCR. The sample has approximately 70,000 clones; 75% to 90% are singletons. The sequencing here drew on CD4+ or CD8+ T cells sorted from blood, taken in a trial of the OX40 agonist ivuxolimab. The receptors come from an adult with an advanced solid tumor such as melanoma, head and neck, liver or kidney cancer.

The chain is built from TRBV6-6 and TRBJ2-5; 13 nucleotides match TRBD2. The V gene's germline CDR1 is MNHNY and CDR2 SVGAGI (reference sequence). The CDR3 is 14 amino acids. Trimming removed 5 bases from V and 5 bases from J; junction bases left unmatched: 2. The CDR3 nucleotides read TGTGCCAGCAGTAAACTAGCGGGAGGGGAGACCCAGTACTTC. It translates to CASSKLAGGETQYF.

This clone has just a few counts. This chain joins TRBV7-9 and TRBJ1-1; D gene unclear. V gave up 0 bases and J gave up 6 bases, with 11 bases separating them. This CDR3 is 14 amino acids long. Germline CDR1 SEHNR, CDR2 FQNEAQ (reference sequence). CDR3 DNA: TGTGCCAGCAGCTTAGCAGGTTCCAGCGCTGAAGCTTTCTTT. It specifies CASSLAGSSAEAFF.

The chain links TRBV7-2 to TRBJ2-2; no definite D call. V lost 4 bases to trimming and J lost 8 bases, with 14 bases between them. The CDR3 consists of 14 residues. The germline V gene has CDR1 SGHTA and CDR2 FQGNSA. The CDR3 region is CASSSRSAMGELFF. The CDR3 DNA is TGTGCCAGCAGCTCCCGATCTGCCATGGGGGAGCTGTTTTTT.

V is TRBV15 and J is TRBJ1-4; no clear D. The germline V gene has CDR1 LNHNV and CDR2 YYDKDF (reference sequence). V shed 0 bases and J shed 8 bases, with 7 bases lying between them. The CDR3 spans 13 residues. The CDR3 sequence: CATSRDHREKLFF. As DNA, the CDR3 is TGTGCCACCAGCAGAGATCATCGGGAAAAACTGTTTTTT.

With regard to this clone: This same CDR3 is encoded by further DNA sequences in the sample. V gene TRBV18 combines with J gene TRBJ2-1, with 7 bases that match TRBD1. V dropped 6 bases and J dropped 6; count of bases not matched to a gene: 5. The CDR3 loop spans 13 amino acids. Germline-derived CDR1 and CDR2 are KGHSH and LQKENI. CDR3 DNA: TGTGCCAGCTCGCCTCCAGGGGGCAATGAGCAGTTCTTC. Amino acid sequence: CASSPPGGNEQFF.

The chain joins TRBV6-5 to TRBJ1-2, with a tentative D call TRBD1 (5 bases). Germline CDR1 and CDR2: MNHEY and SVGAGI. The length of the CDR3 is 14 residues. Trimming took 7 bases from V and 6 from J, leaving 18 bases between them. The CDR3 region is CASNLESGRDGYTF. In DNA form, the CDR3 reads TGTGCCAGCAACTTAGAGAGCGGCAGGGATGGCTACACCTTC.

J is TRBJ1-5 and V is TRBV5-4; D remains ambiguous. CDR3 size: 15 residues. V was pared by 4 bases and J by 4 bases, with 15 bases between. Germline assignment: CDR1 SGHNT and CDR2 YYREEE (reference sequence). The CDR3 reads CASSPNPENNQPQHF. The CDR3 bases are TGTGCCAGCAGCCCCAACCCCGAAAATAATCAGCCCCAGCATTTT.

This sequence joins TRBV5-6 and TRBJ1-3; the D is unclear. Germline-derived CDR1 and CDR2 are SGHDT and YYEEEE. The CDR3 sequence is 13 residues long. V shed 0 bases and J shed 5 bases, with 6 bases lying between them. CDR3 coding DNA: TGTGCCAGCAGCTTGGCGTATAGAAACACCATATATTTT. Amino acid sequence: CASSLAYRNTIYF. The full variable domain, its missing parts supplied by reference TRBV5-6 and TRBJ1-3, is DAGVTQSPTHLIKTRGQQVTLRCSPKSGHDTVSWYQQALGQGPQFIFQYYEEEERQRGNFPDRFSGHQFPNYSSELNVNALLLGDSALYLCASSLAYRNTIYFGEGSWLTVV.

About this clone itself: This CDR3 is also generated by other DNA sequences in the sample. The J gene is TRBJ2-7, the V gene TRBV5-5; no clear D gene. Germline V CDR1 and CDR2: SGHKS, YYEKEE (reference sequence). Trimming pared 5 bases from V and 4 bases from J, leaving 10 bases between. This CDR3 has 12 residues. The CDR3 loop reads CASSLLGYEQYF. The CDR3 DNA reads TGTGCCAGCAGTCTGCTCGGTTACGAGCAGTACTTC.

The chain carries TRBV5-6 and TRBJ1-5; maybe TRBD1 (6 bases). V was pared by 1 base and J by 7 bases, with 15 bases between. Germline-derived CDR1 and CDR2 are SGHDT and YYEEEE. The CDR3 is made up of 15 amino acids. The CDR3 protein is CASSLRTRGAQPQHF. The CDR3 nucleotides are TGTGCCAGCAGCTTGCGAACCAGGGGTGCCCAGCCCCAGCATTTT.

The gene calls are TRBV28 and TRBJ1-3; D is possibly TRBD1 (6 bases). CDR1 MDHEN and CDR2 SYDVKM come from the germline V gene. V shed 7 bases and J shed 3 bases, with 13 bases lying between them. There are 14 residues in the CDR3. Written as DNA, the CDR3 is TGTGCCAGCATAAGGGACACTAGTGGAAACACCATATATTTT. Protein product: CASIRDTSGNTIYF.

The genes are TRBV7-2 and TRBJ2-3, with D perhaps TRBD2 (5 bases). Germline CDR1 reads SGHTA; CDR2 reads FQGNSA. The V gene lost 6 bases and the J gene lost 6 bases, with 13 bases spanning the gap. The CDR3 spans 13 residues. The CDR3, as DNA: TGTGCCAGCAGTCAACTAAGAGGGGATACGCAGTATTTT. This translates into CASSQLRGDTQYF.

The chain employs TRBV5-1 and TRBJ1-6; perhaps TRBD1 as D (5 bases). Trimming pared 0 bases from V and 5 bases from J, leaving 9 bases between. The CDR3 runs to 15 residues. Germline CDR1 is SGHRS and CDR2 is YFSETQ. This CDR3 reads CASSLATADNSPLHF. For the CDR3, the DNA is TGCGCCAGCAGCTTGGCGACAGCCGATAATTCACCCCTCCACTTT.

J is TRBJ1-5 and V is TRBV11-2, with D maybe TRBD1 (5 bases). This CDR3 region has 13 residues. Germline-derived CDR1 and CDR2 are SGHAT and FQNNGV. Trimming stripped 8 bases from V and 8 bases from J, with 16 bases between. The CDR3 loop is CASSKRGFKPQHF. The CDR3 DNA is TGTGCCAGCTCAAAACGGGGCTTTAAGCCCCAGCATTTT.

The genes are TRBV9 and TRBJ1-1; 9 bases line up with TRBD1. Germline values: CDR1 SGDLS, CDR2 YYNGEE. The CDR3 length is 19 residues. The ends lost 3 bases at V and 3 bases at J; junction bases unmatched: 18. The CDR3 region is CASSAKGDRANSVHTEAFF. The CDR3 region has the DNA TGTGCCAGCAGCGCTAAAGGGGACAGGGCTAATTCGGTGCACACTGAAGCTTTCTTT.

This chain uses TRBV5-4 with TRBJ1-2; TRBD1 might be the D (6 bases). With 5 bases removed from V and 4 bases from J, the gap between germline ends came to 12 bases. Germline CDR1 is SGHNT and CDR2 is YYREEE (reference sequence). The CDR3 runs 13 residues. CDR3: CASSNKQGYGYTF. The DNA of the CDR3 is TGTGCCAGCAGTAATAAACAGGGCTATGGCTACACCTTC.

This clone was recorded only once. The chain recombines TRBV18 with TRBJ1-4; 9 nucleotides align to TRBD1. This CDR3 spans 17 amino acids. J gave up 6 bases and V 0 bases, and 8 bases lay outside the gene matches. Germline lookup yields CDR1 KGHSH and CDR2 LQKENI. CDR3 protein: CASSPPNRGQSYEKLFF. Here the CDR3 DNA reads TGTGCCAGCTCACCACCGAACAGGGGGCAATCGTATGAAAAACTGTTTTTT.

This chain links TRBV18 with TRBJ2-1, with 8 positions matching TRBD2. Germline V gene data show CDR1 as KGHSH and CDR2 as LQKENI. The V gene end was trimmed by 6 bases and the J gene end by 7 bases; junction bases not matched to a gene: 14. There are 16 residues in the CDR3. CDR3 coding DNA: TGTGCCAGCTCGGTACCAGGACTAGCAGGTGGGAATGAGCAGTTCTTC. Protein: CASSVPGLAGGNEQFF.

CDR3 in amino acids: CASSENWYNEQFF. The CDR3 region has the DNA TGTGCCAGCAGTGAGAATTGGTACAATGAGCAGTTCTTC. The rearrangement joins TRBV2 to TRBJ2-1; D is ambiguous. The length of the CDR3 is 13 residues. In germline, CDR1 is SNHLY, CDR2 FYNNEI. V lost 3 bases and J lost 4, with 7 bases in between.

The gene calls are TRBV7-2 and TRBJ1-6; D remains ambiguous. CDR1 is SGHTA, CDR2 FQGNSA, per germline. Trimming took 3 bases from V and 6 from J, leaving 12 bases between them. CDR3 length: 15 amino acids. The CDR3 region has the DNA TGTGCCAGCAGCTTCCGTAGGGCGATTAATTCACCCCTCCACTTT. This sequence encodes CASSFRRAINSPLHF.

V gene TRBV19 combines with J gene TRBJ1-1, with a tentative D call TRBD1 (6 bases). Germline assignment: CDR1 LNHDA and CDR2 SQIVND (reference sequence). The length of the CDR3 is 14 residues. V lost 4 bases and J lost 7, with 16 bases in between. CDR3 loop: CASSTPGTQSEAFF. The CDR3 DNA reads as TGTGCCAGTAGTACCCCCGGGACACAGAGTGAAGCTTTCTTT.

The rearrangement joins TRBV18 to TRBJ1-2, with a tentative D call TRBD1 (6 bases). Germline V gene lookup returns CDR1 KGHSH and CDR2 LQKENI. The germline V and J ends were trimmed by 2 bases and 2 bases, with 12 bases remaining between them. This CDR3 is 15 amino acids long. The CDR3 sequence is CASSPISGANYGYTF. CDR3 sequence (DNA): TGTGCCAGCTCACCAATCTCGGGGGCAAACTATGGCTACACCTTC.

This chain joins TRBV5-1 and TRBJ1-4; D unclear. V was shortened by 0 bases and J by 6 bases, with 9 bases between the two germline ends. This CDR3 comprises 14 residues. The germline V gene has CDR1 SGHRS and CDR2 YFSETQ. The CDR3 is CASSLGGVDEKLFF. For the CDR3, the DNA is TGCGCCAGCAGCTTGGGCGGGGTAGATGAAAAACTGTTTTTT.

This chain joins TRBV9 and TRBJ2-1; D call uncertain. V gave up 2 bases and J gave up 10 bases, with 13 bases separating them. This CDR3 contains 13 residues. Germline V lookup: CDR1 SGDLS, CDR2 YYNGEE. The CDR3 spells CASSVSPNTEQFF. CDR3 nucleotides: TGTGCCAGCAGCGTGAGTCCCAATACGGAGCAGTTCTTC.

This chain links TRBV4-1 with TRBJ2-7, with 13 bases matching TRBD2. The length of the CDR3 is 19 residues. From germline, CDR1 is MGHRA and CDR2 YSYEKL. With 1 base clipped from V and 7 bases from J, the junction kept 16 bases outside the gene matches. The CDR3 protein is CASSQGNLLGGLAGPEQYF. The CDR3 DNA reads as TGCGCCAGCAGCCAAGGCAACCTCCTTGGGGGACTAGCGGGACCTGAGCAGTACTTC.

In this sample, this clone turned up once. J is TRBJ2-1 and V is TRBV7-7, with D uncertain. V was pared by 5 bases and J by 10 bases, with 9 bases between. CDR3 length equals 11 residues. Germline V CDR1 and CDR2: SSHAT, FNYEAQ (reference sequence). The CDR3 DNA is TGTGCCAGCAGCCCCCTCGGAGAGCAGTTCTTC. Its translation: CASSPLGEQFF. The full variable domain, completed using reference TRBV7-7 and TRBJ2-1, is GAGVSQSPRYKVTKRGQDVTLRCDPISSHATLYWYQQALGQGPEFLTYFNYEAQPDKSGLPSDRFSAERPEGSISTLTIQRTEQRDSAMYRCASSPLGEQFFGPGTRLTVL.

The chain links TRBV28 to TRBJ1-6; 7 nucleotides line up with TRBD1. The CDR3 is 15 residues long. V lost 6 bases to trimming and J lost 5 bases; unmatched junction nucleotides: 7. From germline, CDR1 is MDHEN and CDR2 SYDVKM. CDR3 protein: CASRQEGADNSPLHF. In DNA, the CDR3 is TGTGCCAGCAGACAGGAGGGGGCCGATAATTCACCCCTCCACTTT.

The CDR3 here is CASSSGGGRGSGANVLTF. The CDR3 nucleotides are TGTGCCAGCAGCTCCGGGGGCGGACGGGGCTCTGGGGCCAACGTCCTGACTTTC. The chain joins TRBV11-3 to TRBJ2-6; possibly TRBD1 or TRBD2 for D (6 bases each). This CDR3 region has 18 residues. CDR1 and CDR2 (germline): SGHNT, YENEEA. The V and J ends lost 4 bases and 0 bases respectively, with 16 bases between them.

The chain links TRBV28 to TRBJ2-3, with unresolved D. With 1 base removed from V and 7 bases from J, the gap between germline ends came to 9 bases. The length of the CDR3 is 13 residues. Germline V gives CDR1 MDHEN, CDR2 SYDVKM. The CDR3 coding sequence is TGTGCCAGCAGTTTATATGTCAGGAATACGCAGTATTTT. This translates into CASSLYVRNTQYF.

The CDR3 reads CASSSGTENQPQHF. CDR3 bases: TGCGCCAGCAGCTCAGGTACCGAAAATCAGCCCCAGCATTTT. The chain has TRBV5-1 and TRBJ1-5; no reliable D call. Looked up from germline, CDR1 is SGHRS and CDR2 is YFSETQ. The CDR3 covers 14 residues. V lost 3 bases, J lost 4 bases, and 11 bases lay in between.